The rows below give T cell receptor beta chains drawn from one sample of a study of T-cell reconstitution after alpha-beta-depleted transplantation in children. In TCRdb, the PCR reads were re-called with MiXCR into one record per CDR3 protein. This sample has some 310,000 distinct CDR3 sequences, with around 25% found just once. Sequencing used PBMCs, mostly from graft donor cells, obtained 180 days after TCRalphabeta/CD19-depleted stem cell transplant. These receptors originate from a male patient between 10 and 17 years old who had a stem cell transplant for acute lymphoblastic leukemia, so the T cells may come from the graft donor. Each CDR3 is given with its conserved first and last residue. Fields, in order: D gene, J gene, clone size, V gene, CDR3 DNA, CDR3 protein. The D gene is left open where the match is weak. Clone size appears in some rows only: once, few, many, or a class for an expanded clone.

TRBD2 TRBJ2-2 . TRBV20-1 TGCAGTGCTGGGAAGACTAGCGGGAGAAGTTATACCGGGGAGCTGTTTTTT CSAGKTSGRSYTGELFF
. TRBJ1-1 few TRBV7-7 TGTGCCAGCAGCCGACACAGGAACACTGAAGCTTTCTTT CASSRHRNTEAFF
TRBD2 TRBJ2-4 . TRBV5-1 TGCGCCAGCAGCTCCGGACTAGCGGTACCCAAAAACATTCAGTACTTC CASSSGLAVPKNIQYF
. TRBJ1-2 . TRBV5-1 TGCGCCAGCAGCTTCCCGGGACATAGCTATGGCTACACCTTC CASSFPGHSYGYTF
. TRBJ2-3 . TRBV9 TGTGCCAGCAGCGCAGACAGGTTCACAGATACGCAGTATTTT CASSADRFTDTQYF
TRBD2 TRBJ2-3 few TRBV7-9 TGTGCCAGCAGCTTACAACTAGCGGGAAGAGATACGCAGTATTTT CASSLQLAGRDTQYF
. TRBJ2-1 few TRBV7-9 TGTGCCAGCAGCCCCCTCTCAGAAGGGGAATACAATGAGCAGTTCTTC CASSPLSEGEYNEQFF
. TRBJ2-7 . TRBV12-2 TGTACAAGTCGCTTAGGGTGGCAGAGACTCCACGAGCAGTACTTC CTSRLGWQRLHEQYF
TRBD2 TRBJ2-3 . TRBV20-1 TGCAGTGCTAGAGTTAGCGGGAGACTGACAGATACGCAGTATTTT CSARVSGRLTDTQYF
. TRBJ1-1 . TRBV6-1 TGTGCCAGCAGAGTTTTGACACCCAGGGGCACTGAAGCTTTCTTT CASRVLTPRGTEAFF
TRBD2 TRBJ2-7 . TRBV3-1 TGTGCCAGCAGCCAAGCTAGCGGGAGACCTTACGAGCAGTACTTC CASSQASGRPYEQYF
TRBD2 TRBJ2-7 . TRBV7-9 TGTGCCAGCAGCTTTCCTCTAGCGGGAGGGTACTACGAGCAGTACTTC CASSFPLAGGYYEQYF
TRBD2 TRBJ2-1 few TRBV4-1 TGCGCCAGCAGCCAGGGACTAGCGAGCAATGAGCAGTTCTTC CASSQGLASNEQFF
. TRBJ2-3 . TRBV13 TGTGCCAGCAGCTCCAGCATGGCAGGGCGGCTACCCACAGATACGCAGTATTTT CASSSSMAGRLPTDTQYF
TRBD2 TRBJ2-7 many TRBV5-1 TGCGCCAGCAGCTTGGCTCCTAGCGGGAGAGCCTACGAGCAGTACTTC CASSLAPSGRAYEQYF
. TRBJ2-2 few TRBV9 TGTGCCAGCAGCGTAGAAGCCGGGGAGCTGTTTTTT CASSVEAGELFF
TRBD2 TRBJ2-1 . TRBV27 TGTGCCAGCAGTTTGGCTAGCGGGGACTCCTACAATGAGCAGTTCTTC CASSLASGDSYNEQFF
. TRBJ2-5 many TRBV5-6 TGTGCCAGCAGCTTGGCGGCCGGCCAAGAGACCCAGTACTTC CASSLAAGQETQYF
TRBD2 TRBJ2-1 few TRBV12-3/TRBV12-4 TGTGCCAGCAGTCTTGGGACTAGCTTACGCTCCTACAATGAGCAGTTCTTC CASSLGTSLRSYNEQFF
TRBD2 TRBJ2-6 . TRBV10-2 TGCGCCAGCAGTGATGGGGGGGCTGGGGCCAACGTCCTGACTTTC CASSDGGAGANVLTF
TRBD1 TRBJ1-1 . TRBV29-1 TGCAGCGTTCTTTACTGGACAGGGGGCAGCGGGCTGAACACTGAAGCTTTCTTT CSVLYWTGGSGLNTEAFF
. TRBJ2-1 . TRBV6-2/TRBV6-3 TGTGCCAGCAGTTACGGGTCCACAGTGGGCTCCTACAATGAGCAGTTCTTC CASSYGSTVGSYNEQFF
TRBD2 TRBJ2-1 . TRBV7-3 TGTGCCAGCAGCGGGGCTGGTTCGGGAGGTGAGCAGTTCTTC CASSGAGSGGEQFF